Listed here is a single T cell receptor (beta chain). Its cognate antigen is unknown. Naive CD8 cells, CD45RO-negative and positively selected for CCR7, excluded terminally differentiated effector memory CD45RA+ cells. Here immunoSEQ multiplex PCR was the method, and the copy in TCRdb shows in-frame clones only, minus some. The data show approximately 600,000 clones, approximately 95% seen once. This specimen belongs to a study of shared clonotypes between healthy human individuals. Study observations and caveats: It was observed that approximately 5% of naive CD4 clonotypes were shared across a handful of donors.

Input material: naive CD8+ T cells sorted from blood. The source is a woman aged 25 to 45 in good health.

The chain's CDR3 is CASSLVAGYEQYF. CDR3 bases: TGCGCCAGCAGCTTGGTCGCAGGCTACGAGCAGTACTTC. The gene calls are TRBV5-1 and TRBJ2-7; D not resolved. In germline, CDR1 is SGHRS, CDR2 YFSETQ. This CDR3 spans 13 amino acids. Trimming took 0 bases from V and 3 from J, leaving 7 bases between them.